One sample yielded the 23 T cell receptor beta chains listed below, sequenced in a study of T-cell reconstitution after alpha-beta-depleted transplantation in children. The authors prepared the TCRbeta library with unique molecular identifiers. A single record per CDR3 protein comes from TCRdb applying MiXCR to the PCR reads. The data contain fewer than 130,000 distinct CDR3 sequences, around a tenth of them singletons. Sequences were derived from PBMCs from the stem cell graft donor, sampled from the stem cell graft. The receptors come from a human donor who donated a stem cell graft to a child with acute lymphoblastic leukemia.

This clonotype has a count of ten or more. This chain links TRBV5-6 with TRBJ2-1; a weak D match, TRBD2 (6 bases). With 4 bases removed from V and 4 bases from J, the gap between germline ends came to 12 bases. There are 14 residues in the CDR3. Germline loops: CDR1 SGHDT, CDR2 YYEEEE. CDR3 coding DNA: TGTGCCAGCAGCGGTTGGACTACGTACAATGAGCAGTTCTTC. As protein: CASSGWTTYNEQFF.

This clonotype was counted at least ten times. The rearrangement joins TRBV29-1 to TRBJ1-2; TRBD1 matches at 10 bases. CDR3 length equals 14 residues. Germline V lookup: CDR1 SQVTM, CDR2 ANQGSEA. After removal of 3 bases from V and 5 bases from J, the junction contained 6 bases not matched to a gene. The DNA for the CDR3 is TGCAGCGTTGACAAGCCGGGACAGGGGTATGGCTACACCTTC. As protein: CSVDKPGQGYGYTF.

This clonotype was observed at least ten times. The rearrangement uses TRBV7-8 and TRBJ2-7; no clear D. CDR1 is SGHVS and CDR2 is FQNEAQ in the germline V gene. The CDR3 loop spans 12 amino acids. V lost 7 bases, J lost 3 bases, and 10 bases lay in between. The CDR3 loop is CASNLDGYEQYF. As DNA, the CDR3 is TGTGCCAGCAACCTCGACGGCTACGAGCAGTACTTC.

This rearrangement joins TRBV5-1 to TRBJ2-1; D gene ambiguous. CDR3 length: 11 residues. Germline V gene lookup returns CDR1 SGHRS and CDR2 YFSETQ. Trimming took off 5 bases at V and 4 bases at J, with 4 bases between the two ends. The CDR3 nucleotides read TGCGCCAGCAGAGGGTACAATGAGCAGTTCTTC. It is translated as CASRGYNEQFF. The variable domain in full, completed from reference TRBV5-1 and TRBJ2-1, reads KAGVTQTPRYLIKTRGQQVTLSCSPISGHRSVSWYQQTPGQGLQFLFEYFSETQRNKGNFPGRFSGRQFSNSRSEMNVSTLELGDSALYLCASRGYNEQFFGPGTRLTVL.

In this sample, this clonotype turned up many times. V usage is TRBV5-1 and J usage is TRBJ2-7; D possibly corresponds to TRBD1 (6 bases). Germline-derived CDR1 and CDR2 are SGHRS and YFSETQ. The CDR3 contains 13 residues. Trimming took 1 base from V and 4 from J, leaving 9 bases between them. The CDR3 sequence: CASSLNQGYEQYF. The CDR3 bases are TGCGCCAGCAGCTTGAACCAGGGGTACGAGCAGTACTTC.

The table lists this clonotype with many counts. The chain is built from TRBV19 and TRBJ2-3; D is uncertain. This CDR3 is 13 amino acids long. Germline CDR1 is LNHDA and CDR2 is SQIVND (reference sequence). Trimming took 7 bases from V and 2 from J, leaving 10 bases between them. CDR3 protein: CASKPEFTDTQYF. The CDR3 bases are TGTGCCAGTAAACCCGAGTTCACAGATACGCAGTATTTT. The full variable domain, with the rest looked up from reference TRBV19 and TRBJ2-3, is DGGITQSPKYLFRKEGQNVTLSCEQNLNHDAMYWYRQDPGQGLRLIYYSQIVNDFQKGDIAEGYSVSREKKESFPLTVTSAQKNPTAFYLCASKPEFTDTQYFGPGTRLTVL.

As DNA, the CDR3 is TGTGCCAGCAGGGTACAGGAGAACACTGAAGCTTTCTTT. It translates to CASRVQENTEAFF. V and J are TRBV6-1 and TRBJ1-1, with TRBD1 as a possible D gene (5 bases). The CDR3 length is 13 residues. V was shortened by 6 bases and J by 1 base, with 9 bases between the two germline ends. The germline gives CDR1 MNHNS, CDR2 SASEGT.

At least ten counts were recorded for this clonotype. The rearrangement uses TRBV12-3 or TRBV12-4 and TRBJ1-5; D call uncertain. The germline V and J ends were trimmed by 6 bases and 0 bases, with 12 bases remaining between them. The CDR3 has 15 amino acids. The CDR3 DNA reads TGTGCCAGCAGGGAACCACAGAATAGCAATCAGCCCCAGCATTTT. Residues: CASREPQNSNQPQHF.

In its sample, this clonotype was seen many times. The J gene is TRBJ2-7, the V gene TRBV12-3 or TRBV12-4, with 10 bases fitting TRBD1. Trimming cost V 6 bases and J 3 bases; bases outside gene matches: 8. The CDR3 length is 15 residues. The CDR3 DNA reads as TGTGCCAGCAGCCAAACCGGGACAGGGGTCTACGAGCAGTACTTC. Translating gives CASSQTGTGVYEQYF.

This clonotype has a count of ten or more. The rearrangement links TRBV6-2 or TRBV6-3 to TRBJ2-7; D gene unclear. V lost 6 bases and J lost 0, with 6 bases in between. The CDR3 spans 12 residues. Germline assignment: CDR1 MNHEY and CDR2 SVGEGT. The DNA for the CDR3 is TGTGCCAGCAGCCGAGGCTCCTACGAGCAGTACTTC. It specifies CASSRGSYEQYF.

This clonotype was detected many times. The V and J genes are TRBV20-1 and TRBJ1-1; tentatively, D is TRBD1 (5 bases). The CDR3 contains 16 residues. Germline V gene lookup returns CDR1 DFQATT and CDR2 SNEGSKA (reference sequence). Deletions cut 0 bases from V and 1 base from J, with 15 bases between. The CDR3 DNA reads TGCAGTGCTAGAGATAGGATAAGGGGATGGAACACTGAAGCTTTCTTT. The encoded protein is CSARDRIRGWNTEAFF.

This clonotype was counted ten times or more. This chain joins TRBV7-9 and TRBJ2-3; a weak D match, TRBD1 (5 bases). Germline-derived CDR1 and CDR2 are SEHNR and FQNEAQ (reference sequence). The V end lost 5 bases, the J end lost 3 bases, and 9 bases lay between the germline ends. The CDR3 sequence is 13 residues long. The chain's CDR3 is CASSVTGTDTQYF. DNA for the CDR3: TGTGCCAGCAGCGTAACAGGAACAGATACGCAGTATTTT.

This clonotype was observed at least ten times. The J gene is TRBJ2-7, the V gene TRBV10-2, with TRBD1 matching 7 bases. The CDR3 has 14 amino acids. From germline, CDR1 is WSHSY and CDR2 SAAADI. With V trimmed by 6 bases and J by 3 bases, 8 bases remained unmatched. CDR3 DNA: TGCGCCAGCAGCTCCGGGACAGCAATCTACGAGCAGTACTTC. It translates to CASSSGTAIYEQYF.

The chain couples TRBV23-1 to TRBJ2-4; possibly TRBD2 for D (6 bases). TRBV23-1 is an ORF, with its function uncertain. This CDR3 is 13 amino acids long. The V end was cut by 2 bases, the J end by 16 bases, with 18 bases between. DNA for the CDR3: TGCGCCAGCAGTCAACGGGTCGGAGGGGCGTCCTACTTC. As protein: CASSQRVGGASYF.

This clonotype was recorded at least ten times. The gene calls are TRBV5-5 and TRBJ2-6, with 10 bases matching TRBD1. The CDR3 covers 17 residues. V lost 4 bases, J lost 2 bases, and 6 bases stayed unmatched. The germline CDR1 and CDR2 sequences are SGHKS and YYEKEE (reference sequence). In nucleotides, the CDR3 is TGTGCCAGCAGCGGGGACAGGGGAAGTACTGGGGCCAACGTCCTGACTTTC. It is translated as CASSGDRGSTGANVLTF.

This clonotype has a count of ten or more. The chain links TRBV15 to TRBJ1-1; the D is unclear. Trimming removed 0 bases at V and 7 bases at J, with 12 bases between. Germline loops: CDR1 LNHNV, CDR2 YYDKDF (reference sequence). CDR3 length: 14 amino acids. The CDR3 here is CATSRDLQVFEAFF. For the CDR3, the DNA is TGTGCCACCAGCAGAGATCTTCAGGTCTTTGAAGCTTTCTTT.

Ten or more counts support this clonotype. The V and J genes are TRBV6-2 or TRBV6-3 and TRBJ2-1, with 8 bases aligning to TRBD2. CDR3 length equals 15 residues. The germline V gene has CDR1 MNHEY and CDR2 SVGEGT. J gave up 6 bases and V 7 bases, and 11 bases lay outside the gene matches. This chain's CDR3 is CASTEAGAGFNEQFF. The DNA of the CDR3 is TGTGCCAGCACCGAAGCGGGAGCCGGATTCAATGAGCAGTTCTTC.

This clonotype was found many times. This chain links TRBV7-8 with TRBJ1-1; a weak D match, TRBD1 (6 bases). CDR1 and CDR2 from the germline V gene are SGHVS and FQNEAQ. The CDR3 extends over 18 amino acids. V lost 7 bases, J lost 1 base, and 25 bases lay in between. The CDR3 loop is CASTNFGIRGKRNTEAFF. CDR3 nucleotides: TGTGCCAGCACCAATTTTGGTATCAGGGGCAAGAGGAACACTGAAGCTTTCTTT.

This clonotype occurred many times. This chain uses TRBV20-1 with TRBJ2-6; tentative D call: TRBD1 (6 bases). Germline CDR1 and CDR2: DFQATT and SNEGSKA (reference sequence). V lost 1 base to trimming and J lost 4 bases, with 14 bases between them. There are 16 residues in the CDR3. The CDR3 DNA follows: TGCAGTGCTAGAGGGACAGAGAGCTCGGGGGCCAACGTCCTGACTTTC. This translates into CSARGTESSGANVLTF.

This clonotype has a count of ten or more. The chain links TRBV15 to TRBJ2-5; TRBD2 aligns across 9 bases. The trim removed 1 base at V and 4 bases at J, leaving 7 bases unmatched. The CDR3 is made up of 16 amino acids. From germline, CDR1 is LNHNV and CDR2 YYDKDF (reference sequence). The CDR3 region is CATSRALAGRGETQYF. The CDR3 nucleotides are TGTGCCACCAGCAGAGCGCTAGCGGGAAGGGGAGAGACCCAGTACTTC.

This clonotype was counted ten times or more. The chain uses TRBV27 and TRBJ2-7, with 9 bases aligning to TRBD1. The junction had 6 bases not matched to a gene; V was cut back by 2 bases and J by 4 bases. This CDR3 comprises 15 residues. The germline V gene encodes CDR1 MNHEY and CDR2 SMNVEV (reference sequence). The CDR3 sequence: CASSLTGGFEYEQYF. The CDR3 DNA reads as TGTGCCAGCAGTTTAACAGGGGGCTTCGAATACGAGCAGTACTTC.

This clonotype was found many times. The chain links TRBV5-1 to TRBJ1-4; a weak D match, TRBD1 (5 bases). Trimming left V 2 bases short and J 0 bases short, with 8 bases between. The CDR3 is 15 residues long. Germline lookup yields CDR1 SGHRS and CDR2 YFSETQ. CDR3 coding DNA: TGCGCCAGCAGCTTCCGGGACCCAACTAATGAAAAACTGTTTTTT. It is translated as CASSFRDPTNEKLFF.

This clonotype was seen repeatedly, ten times or more. The chain has TRBV7-8 and TRBJ2-2, with D perhaps TRBD1 or TRBD2 (5 bases each). Germline V CDR1 and CDR2: SGHVS, FQNEAQ. The CDR3 runs 16 residues. V was shortened by 6 bases and J by 2 bases, with 16 bases between the two germline ends. The CDR3 sequence is CASRRDPRVNTGELFF. The DNA of the CDR3 is TGTGCCAGCAGACGGGACCCTCGCGTCAACACCGGGGAGCTGTTTTTT.